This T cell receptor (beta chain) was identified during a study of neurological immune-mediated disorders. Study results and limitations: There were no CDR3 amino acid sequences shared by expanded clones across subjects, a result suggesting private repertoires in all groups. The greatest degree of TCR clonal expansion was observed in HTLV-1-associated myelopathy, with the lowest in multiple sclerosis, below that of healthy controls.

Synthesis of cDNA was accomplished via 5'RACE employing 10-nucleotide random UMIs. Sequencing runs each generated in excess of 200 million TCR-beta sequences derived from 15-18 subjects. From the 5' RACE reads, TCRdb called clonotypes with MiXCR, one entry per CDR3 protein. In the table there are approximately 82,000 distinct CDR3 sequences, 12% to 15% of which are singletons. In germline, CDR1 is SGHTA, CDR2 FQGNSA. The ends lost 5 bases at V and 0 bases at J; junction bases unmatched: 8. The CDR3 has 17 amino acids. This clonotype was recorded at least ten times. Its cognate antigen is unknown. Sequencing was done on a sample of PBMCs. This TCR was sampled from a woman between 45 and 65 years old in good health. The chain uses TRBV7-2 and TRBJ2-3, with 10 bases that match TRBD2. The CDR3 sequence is CASSPTPSGGSTDTQYF. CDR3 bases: TGTGCCAGCAGCCCCACGCCTAGCGGGGGTAGCACAGATACGCAGTATTTT.